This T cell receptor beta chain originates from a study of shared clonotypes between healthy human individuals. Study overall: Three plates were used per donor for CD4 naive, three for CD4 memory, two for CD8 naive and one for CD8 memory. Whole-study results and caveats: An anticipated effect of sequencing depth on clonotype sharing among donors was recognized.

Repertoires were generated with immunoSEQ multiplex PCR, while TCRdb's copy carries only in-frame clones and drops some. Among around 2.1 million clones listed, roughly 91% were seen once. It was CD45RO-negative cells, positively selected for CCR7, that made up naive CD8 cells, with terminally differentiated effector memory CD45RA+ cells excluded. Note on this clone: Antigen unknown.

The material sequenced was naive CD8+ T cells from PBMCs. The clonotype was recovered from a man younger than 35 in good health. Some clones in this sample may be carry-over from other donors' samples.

In nucleotides, the CDR3 is TGTGCCAGCAGTGAAAGGGCCTTAGGTCAGCCCCAGCATTTT. Translating it yields CASSERALGQPQHF. The rearrangement uses TRBV6-1 and TRBJ1-5; no clear D gene. Per the germline V gene, CDR1 is MNHNS and CDR2 is SASEGT. V shed 2 bases and J shed 6 bases, with 11 bases lying between them. This CDR3 is 14 amino acids long.